The 3 T cell receptor beta chains listed next were all sequenced from one sample in a study of post-analysis software for immune sequencing data. The study's findings and limits: Roughly five TRBV segments, including TRBV5-6, TRBV5-1 and TRBV20-1, were more frequent in patients than controls.

These TCRs are of unknown antigen specificity. Carried by the TCR beta cDNA libraries were unique molecular identifiers. TCRdb analysed the PCR reads with MiXCR anew, one entry per CDR3 protein. The repertoire includes roughly 170,000 distinct CDR3 sequences, 30% of them detected once, and approximately 1.6% sits in the top ten. The sample comprised blood. Receptors originate from a girl aged 5 to 17 with multiple sclerosis.

The chain combines TRBV6-6 with TRBJ2-3, with 10 bases aligning to TRBD2. The CDR3 consists of 15 residues. Germline loops: CDR1 MNHNY, CDR2 SVGAGI (reference sequence). The J segment lost 3 bases and the V segment lost 5 bases, leaving 5 bases of the junction unmatched. The CDR3: CASSPVAGGTDTQYF. The CDR3 region has the DNA TGTGCCAGCAGTCCGGTAGCGGGGGGAACAGATACGCAGTATTTT.

This clonotype was seen repeatedly, ten times or more. CDR3 region: CAWSRGTGTLTGEQYF. The CDR3 nucleotides are TGTGCCTGGAGTCGAGGTACCGGGACACTAACGGGAGAGCAGTACTTC. The chain has TRBV30 and TRBJ2-7, with D perhaps TRBD1 (6 bases). Germline CDR1 is GTSNPN and CDR2 is SVGIG (reference sequence). V lost 2 bases and J 7 bases, leaving 24 bases between the germline ends. This CDR3 has 16 residues.

This clonotype was counted between two and nine times. This CDR3 is CASSVTSPGQGSTGELFF. Here the CDR3 DNA reads TGTGCCAGCAGCGTGACGTCACCGGGACAGGGGAGCACCGGGGAGCTGTTTTTT. This chain joins TRBV9 and TRBJ2-2, with TRBD1 identical over 10 bases. The V and J ends lost 2 bases and 4 bases, in that order; junction bases with no gene match: 11. This CDR3 region has 18 residues. CDR1 SGDLS and CDR2 YYNGEE come from the germline V gene.